One sample yielded the 32 T cell receptor beta chains listed below, sequenced in a study of Ad26.COV2.S vaccination and SARS-CoV-2 variants. Data came from immunoSEQ multiplex PCR; TCRdb stores just in-frame clones and leaves some out. The table records just over 350,000 clones, 90% to 95% of them present only once. The starting material was peripheral blood, obtained after recovery from COVID-19. The receptor set was obtained from a human donor who had recovered from COVID-19.

The chain is built from TRBV6-5 and TRBJ2-7, with 12 positions matching TRBD2. Germline V CDR1 and CDR2: MNHEY, SVGAGI. J gave up 5 bases and V 6 bases, and 5 bases lay outside the gene matches. This CDR3 has 14 amino acids. The CDR3 DNA is TGTGCCAGCAGCCTACTAGCGGGAGGCGACGAGCAGTACTTC. Amino acid sequence: CASSLLAGGDEQYF.

The rearrangement joins TRBV10-3 to TRBJ1-2; unclear D gene. Germline CDR1 ENHRY, CDR2 SYGVKD. Trimming cost V 4 bases and J 8 bases, with 14 bases left between them. CDR3 length equals 13 residues. The CDR3 loop reads CAISVTWAEGYTF. The DNA of the CDR3 is TGTGCCATCAGTGTAACGTGGGCGGAAGGCTACACCTTC.

The chain couples TRBV11-2 to TRBJ1-3; D unresolved. Per germline, CDR1 SGHAT and CDR2 FQNNGV. Trimming removed 2 bases from V and 8 bases from J, with 10 bases in between. This CDR3 spans 13 amino acids. The CDR3 sequence: CASSLRPRDTIYF. CDR3 sequence (DNA): TGTGCCAGCAGCTTAAGACCTCGTGACACCATATATTTT.

The CDR3 sequence: CASGLVGIEAFF. In nucleotides, the CDR3 is TGTGCTAGTGGTTTGGTAGGGATTGAGGCTTTCTTT. The chain combines TRBV12-5 with TRBJ1-1; D not certain. This CDR3 contains 12 residues. Germline loops: CDR1 LGHNT, CDR2 FRNRAP. Deletions cut 0 bases from V and 11 bases from J, with 10 bases between.

The chain combines TRBV6-5 with TRBJ1-1, with a possible D match to TRBD1 (6 bases). The CDR3 is made up of 12 amino acids. V dropped 6 bases and J dropped 6 bases, with 11 bases sitting between them. Germline V gene sequence: CDR1 MNHEY, CDR2 SVGAGI. This CDR3 is CASSNRESEAFF. The CDR3, as DNA: TGTGCCAGCAGCAACAGGGAATCTGAAGCTTTCTTT.

The V gene is TRBV10-3, the J gene TRBJ1-6; TRBD1 matches at 7 bases. J gave up 4 bases and V 8 bases, and 2 bases lay outside the gene matches. This CDR3 comprises 13 residues. Germline CDR1 ENHRY, CDR2 SYGVKD. The CDR3 region is CAIRDSYNSPLHF. DNA of the CDR3: TGTGCCATCCGGGACAGTTATAATTCACCCCTCCACTTT.

In its sample, this clone was seen a few times. This sequence joins TRBV6-2 or TRBV6-3 and TRBJ1-5; possibly TRBD1 for D (5 bases). V lost 6 bases and J lost 4, with 16 bases in between. The CDR3 runs 15 residues. From germline, CDR1 is MNHEY and CDR2 SVGEGT. The CDR3 nucleotides read TGTGCCAGCAGCTTTTGGGGCCAGGTGAATCAGCCCCAGCATTTT. This gives the protein CASSFWGQVNQPQHF.

The chain uses TRBV5-6 and TRBJ1-1; TRBD1 matches 9 bases. The germline CDR1 and CDR2 sequences are SGHDT and YYEEEE. The V segment lost 4 bases and the J segment 4 bases; nucleotides outside the gene matches: 2. This CDR3 is 13 amino acids long. CDR3 DNA sequence: TGTGCCAGCAGCACAGGGGGCGTCACTGAAGCTTTCTTT. This translates into CASSTGGVTEAFF.

This clone was seen a single time. The chain couples TRBV3-1 (or the pseudogene TRBV3-2) to TRBJ2-1; TRBD1 or TRBD2 may be the D gene (5 bases each). The CDR3 is 13 amino acids. Trimming took 2 bases from V and 11 from J, leaving 13 bases between them. Germline CDR1 and CDR2: LGHDT and YNNKEL (reference sequence). CDR3 bases: TGTGCCAGCAGCCAACCTCCGGGACCCAAGCAGTTCTTC. It specifies CASSQPPGPKQFF.

This chain uses TRBV5-1 with TRBJ1-3, with TRBD1 matching over 8 bases. CDR1 and CDR2 from the germline V gene are SGHRS and YFSETQ. The CDR3 extends over 14 amino acids. Trimming removed 4 bases from V and 4 bases from J; junction bases left unmatched: 4. CDR3 sequence (DNA): TGCGCCAGCAGCCCACAGGGGGGAGGAAACACCATATATTTT. Amino acid sequence: CASSPQGGGNTIYF.

This clone was counted a few times. This CDR3 reads CASILTRGQPQHF. CDR3 DNA: TGTGCCAGCATTCTTACACGGGGCCAGCCCCAGCATTTT. The chain recombines TRBV6-6 with TRBJ1-5, with a possible D match to TRBD1 (5 bases). The CDR3 is 13 residues long. V was clipped by 7 bases and J by 7 bases, with 14 bases between them. Germline V gene lookup returns CDR1 MNHNY and CDR2 SVGAGI (reference sequence).

The rearrangement joins TRBV19 to TRBJ2-5; 15 bases agree with TRBD2. The germline V gene has CDR1 LNHDA and CDR2 SQIVND (reference sequence). The CDR3 has 17 residues. V lost 3 bases and J lost 4; bases outside the gene matches: 6. The CDR3, as DNA: TGTGCCAGTAGTATTCGGACTAGCGGGGGGGCCGGAGAGACCCAGTACTTC. Amino acids: CASSIRTSGGAGETQYF. The whole variable domain, remainder taken from reference TRBV19 and TRBJ2-5, is DGGITQSPKYLFRKEGQNVTLSCEQNLNHDAMYWYRQDPGQGLRLIYYSQIVNDFQKGDIAEGYSVSREKKESFPLTVTSAQKNPTAFYLCASSIRTSGGAGETQYFGPGTRLLVL.

This chain uses TRBV7-6 with TRBJ1-1; D is unclear. The CDR3 loop spans 16 amino acids. Trimming pared 1 base from V and 5 bases from J, leaving 17 bases between. Germline loops: CDR1 SGHVS, CDR2 FNYEAQ. The CDR3, as DNA: TGTGCCAGCAGCTTAGGGGTCCGGGAAACGGGGACTGAAGCTTTCTTT. Protein sequence: CASSLGVRETGTEAFF.

V is TRBV6-2 or TRBV6-3 and J is TRBJ2-3, with D tentatively TRBD1 or TRBD2 (5 bases each). Germline lookup yields CDR1 MNHEY and CDR2 SVGEGT. This CDR3 contains 16 residues. Deletions cut 0 bases from V and 0 bases from J, with 10 bases between. The CDR3 DNA reads as TGTGCCAGCAGTTACTCGACCTGGGACAGCACAGATACGCAGTATTTT. It encodes CASSYSTWDSTDTQYF.

This CDR3 reads CASSRGQGGTEAFF. CDR3 nucleotides: TGTGCCAGCAGCCGGGGACAGGGTGGCACTGAAGCTTTCTTT. The chain uses TRBV3-1 (or the pseudogene TRBV3-2) and TRBJ1-1; 9 nucleotides align to TRBD1. Germline trimming cut 4 bases from V and 4 bases from J; bases unmatched to any gene: 4. The CDR3 is 14 residues long. Germline CDR1 and CDR2: LGHDT and YNNKEL (reference sequence).

The V call is TRBV29-1, the J call TRBJ1-2; unclear D gene. Trimming shortened V by 6 bases and J by 1 base, and 12 bases separated the two germline ends. CDR1 and CDR2 from the germline V gene are SQVTM and ANQGSEA. The CDR3 length is 13 residues. CDR3 nucleotides: TGCAGCGTCCGACAAGGAAGTAACTATGGCTACACCTTC. Encoded protein: CSVRQGSNYGYTF. The whole variable domain, filled in from reference TRBV29-1 and TRBJ1-2, reads SAVISQKPSRDICQRGTSLTIQCQVDSQVTMMFWYRQQPGQSLTLIATANQGSEATYESGFVIDKFPISRPNLTFSTLTVSNMSPEDSSIYLCSVRQGSNYGYTFGSGTRLTVV.

The rearrangement joins TRBV4-1 to TRBJ2-3; TRBD1 matches at 10 bases. The CDR3 length is 14 residues. The germline V gene encodes CDR1 MGHRA and CDR2 YSYEKL. Germline trimming cut 3 bases from V and 6 bases from J; bases unmatched to any gene: 3. CDR3 DNA: TGCGCCAGCAGCCACGACAGGGGGCCGGATACGCAGTATTTT. Translating it yields CASSHDRGPDTQYF.

The chain recombines TRBV5-1 with TRBJ1-1; TRBD1 matches at 10 bases. This CDR3 has 15 residues. CDR1 and CDR2 from the germline V gene are SGHRS and YFSETQ. Germline trimming cut 3 bases from V and 0 bases from J; bases unmatched to any gene: 2. CDR3 in amino acids: CASSSGTGVNTEAFF. CDR3 coding DNA: TGCGCCAGCAGCTCGGGGACAGGGGTGAACACTGAAGCTTTCTTT. Combining the CDR3 with reference TRBV5-1 and TRBJ1-1 gives the whole variable domain KAGVTQTPRYLIKTRGQQVTLSCSPISGHRSVSWYQQTPGQGLQFLFEYFSETQRNKGNFPGRFSGRQFSNSRSEMNVSTLELGDSALYLCASSSGTGVNTEAFFGQGTRLTVV.

This chain links TRBV5-1 with TRBJ1-2, with D possibly matching TRBD1 (5 bases). V gave up 4 bases and J gave up 2 bases, with 12 bases separating them. The length of the CDR3 is 14 residues. CDR1 SGHRS and CDR2 YFSETQ come from the germline V gene. CDR3 protein: CASSPRGGNYGYTF. In nucleotides, the CDR3 is TGCGCCAGCAGCCCGAGGGGAGGAAACTATGGCTACACCTTC.

The chain uses TRBV12-5 and TRBJ2-2; possible D gene TRBD1, 5 bases. The CDR3 runs 14 residues. Per the germline V gene, CDR1 is LGHNT and CDR2 is FRNRAP. Trimming took off 7 bases at V and 2 bases at J, with 11 bases between the two ends. The DNA of the CDR3 is TGTGCTAGTGCCACGGACACTAACACCGGGGAGCTGTTTTTT. Translated: CASATDTNTGELFF.

This chain uses TRBV5-5 with TRBJ1-2, with a possible D match to TRBD1 (5 bases). Germline V gene sequence: CDR1 SGHKS, CDR2 YYEKEE (reference sequence). V dropped 0 bases and J dropped 7 bases, with 16 bases sitting between them. The CDR3 is made up of 15 amino acids. DNA for the CDR3: TGTGCCAGCAGCTTGGAACCGGGGCGGGCAGGTGGCTACACCTTC. Residues: CASSLEPGRAGGYTF.

This rearrangement joins TRBV11-2 to TRBJ1-1; D is unresolved. The CDR3 spans 12 residues. With 2 bases removed from V and 5 bases from J, the gap between germline ends came to 6 bases. Looked up from germline, CDR1 is SGHAT and CDR2 is FQNNGV. The CDR3 reads CASSLKVTEAFF. CDR3 nucleotides: TGTGCCAGCAGCTTAAAAGTGACTGAAGCTTTCTTT.

The chain uses TRBV11-2 and TRBJ1-1, with 7 bases lining up with TRBD1. The trim removed 4 bases at V and 1 base at J, leaving 3 bases unmatched. CDR3 length: 14 residues. Germline CDR1 reads SGHAT; CDR2 reads FQNNGV. The CDR3 loop reads CASSSGQPNTEAFF. Here the CDR3 DNA reads TGTGCCAGCAGCTCGGGACAGCCGAACACTGAAGCTTTCTTT.

Of note for this clone: Other DNA sequences from this sample encode an identical CDR3 as well. The chain has TRBV6-2 or TRBV6-3 and TRBJ1-2, with D tentatively TRBD1 (5 bases). Trimming left V 6 bases short and J 3 bases short, with 8 bases between. The CDR3 spans 12 residues. The germline gives CDR1 MNHEY, CDR2 SVGEGT. CDR3 nucleotide sequence: TGTGCCAGCAGCCAGGGCGACTATGGCTACACCTTC. The encoded protein is CASSQGDYGYTF.

This clone appeared once. This rearrangement joins TRBV4-1 to TRBJ2-7; TRBD2 matches 9 bases. Germline V gene data show CDR1 as MGHRA and CDR2 as YSYEKL. V was clipped by 5 bases and J by 0 bases; unmatched bases: 8. The CDR3 extends over 16 amino acids. The CDR3 region has the DNA TGCGCCAGCAGCGAAATCAGCGGGGGGTACTCCTACGAGCAGTACTTC. Translated: CASSEISGGYSYEQYF.

J is TRBJ1-2 and V is TRBV5-4; tentative D call: TRBD1 (6 bases). Germline CDR1 reads SGHNT; CDR2 reads YYREEE (reference sequence). CDR3 length equals 14 residues. Trimming took off 0 bases at V and 8 bases at J, with 14 bases between the two ends. For the CDR3, the DNA is TGTGCCAGCAGCTTGGCCTTTGGACAGTTCGGCTACACCTTC. Protein: CASSLAFGQFGYTF.

The CDR3 loop reads CASGFYGDNEQFF. CDR3 sequence (DNA): TGTGCTAGTGGTTTTTACGGGGACAATGAGCAGTTCTTC. V usage is TRBV12-5 and J usage is TRBJ2-1; a weak D match, TRBD2 (5 bases). The V gene lost 3 bases and the J gene lost 5 bases, with 8 bases spanning the gap. Looked up from germline, CDR1 is LGHNT and CDR2 is FRNRAP. The CDR3 runs 13 residues.

J is TRBJ2-7 and V is TRBV3-1 (or the pseudogene TRBV3-2); possibly TRBD1 for D (5 bases). Germline values: CDR1 LGHDT, CDR2 YNNKEL (reference sequence). The CDR3 covers 18 residues. V shed 4 bases and J shed 7 bases, with 29 bases lying between them. This CDR3 reads CASSRGRGAKGILEEQYF. The CDR3 region has the DNA TGTGCCAGCAGCCGAGGCCGTGGGGCAAAGGGGATCTTGGAAGAGCAGTACTTC.

This clone is deemed medium-sized. The chain links TRBV5-1 to TRBJ2-7, with 8 bases matching TRBD1. The CDR3 contains 12 residues. The trim removed 7 bases at V and 7 bases at J, leaving 7 bases unmatched. Germline CDR1 is SGHRS and CDR2 is YFSETQ. The chain's CDR3 is CASRDRGWEQYF. Written as DNA, the CDR3 is TGCGCCAGCCGAGACAGGGGATGGGAGCAGTACTTC.

The V and J genes are TRBV7-8 and TRBJ1-2; unclear D gene. Deletions cut 4 bases from V and 5 bases from J, with 11 bases between. The CDR3 consists of 13 residues. Germline V lookup: CDR1 SGHVS, CDR2 FQNEAQ. The CDR3 nucleotides are TGTGCCAGCAGCTCCGCCCTAGAGTATGGCTACACCTTC. Translating it yields CASSSALEYGYTF. Combining the CDR3 with reference TRBV7-8 and TRBJ1-2 gives the whole variable domain GAGVSQSPRYKVAKRGQDVALRCDPISGHVSLFWYQQALGQGPEFLTYFQNEAQLDKSGLPSDRFFAERPEGSVSTLKIQRTQQEDSAVYLCASSSALEYGYTFGSGTRLTVV.

The chain carries TRBV6-5 and TRBJ1-1, with a possible D match to TRBD1 (5 bases). The CDR3 is 12 residues long. The germline CDR1 and CDR2 sequences are MNHEY and SVGAGI. With 6 bases removed from V and 7 bases from J, the gap between germline ends came to 12 bases. The CDR3 sequence is CASRARVGEAFF. Here the CDR3 DNA reads TGTGCCAGCAGAGCCAGGGTTGGTGAAGCTTTCTTT.

This rearrangement joins TRBV7-9 to TRBJ2-1; a weak D match, TRBD2 (7 bases). Trimming removed 5 bases at V and 8 bases at J, with 16 bases between. This CDR3 comprises 14 residues. The germline gives CDR1 SEHNR, CDR2 FQNEAQ (reference sequence). CDR3 sequence: CASSPIGGAHEQFF. For the CDR3, the DNA is TGTGCCAGCAGCCCAATTGGGGGGGCACATGAGCAGTTCTTC.